The 15 T cell receptor beta chains given below trace back to one sample, sequenced in a study of Graves' ophthalmopathy and Graves' hyperthyroidism. Amplification of the TCR beta CDR3 regions used RNA transcripts (as template). The first round was an RT-PCR with HTBI primers, and the second round was a multiplex PCR. TCRdb used MiXCR to reprocess the multiplex PCR reads, holding one entry per CDR3 protein. The sample includes tens of thousands of distinct CDR3 sequences, approximately 45% of them seen just once. Input material: peripheral blood. These receptors all come from an adult woman with Graves' ophthalmopathy.

This clonotype was recorded at least ten times. V is TRBV12-1 and J is TRBJ2-3; the table's D call of TRBD1 was not tested on the DNA. TRBV12-1 is annotated as a pseudogene. CDR3 size: 12 residues. CDR3 nucleotides: TGTGCCAGCAAGCCCGGAGCAGATACGCAGTATTTT. Translating it yields CASKPGADTQYF.

This clonotype was detected many times. The chain has TRBV28 and TRBJ1-2; TRBD1 matches at 7 bases. Germline CDR1 MDHEN, CDR2 SYDVKM. With V trimmed by 2 bases and J by 5 bases, 5 bases remained unmatched. The CDR3 covers 14 residues. The CDR3 reads CASSLTQGIYGYTF. The DNA for the CDR3 is TGTGCCAGCAGTTTAACACAGGGGATATATGGCTACACCTTC.

The rearrangement joins TRBV20-1 to TRBJ2-5, with D possibly being TRBD2 (5 bases). CDR3 size: 14 residues. Germline V gene sequence: CDR1 DFQATT, CDR2 SNEGSKA (reference sequence). The CDR3 reads CSLAPPRTGETQYF. CDR3 sequence (DNA): TGCAGCTTAGCGCCACCTCGGACGGGAGAGACCCAGTACTTC.

The J gene is TRBJ2-5, the V gene TRBV6-5, with TRBD2 matching 10 bases. Germline assignment: CDR1 MNHEY and CDR2 SVGAGI. The CDR3 contains 15 residues. The trim removed 6 bases at V and 10 bases at J, leaving 14 bases unmatched. The CDR3 protein is CASSPQAGGGLHQYF. The CDR3 nucleotides read TGTGCCAGCAGCCCCCAAGCGGGGGGGGGCCTTCACCAGTACTTC.

Comment on this clonotype: Sequence at one end of the junction differs from germline and may be a read error. This chain's CDR3 is CANSLTLALVEQYF. In DNA form, the CDR3 reads TGTGCCAACAGTTTAACACTAGCCCTTGTCGAGCAGTACTTC. The chain employs TRBV12-3 or TRBV12-4 and TRBJ2-7; D is possibly TRBD2 (6 bases). The CDR3 runs to 14 residues.

As concerns this clonotype: Relative to the germline gene, one junction end is altered; a read error may explain this. The chain has TRBV7-8 and TRBJ1-1; D might be TRBD1 (6 bases). Germline CDR1 reads SGHVS; CDR2 reads FQNEAQ. CDR3 length: 14 amino acids. The CDR3 loop is CTSSLVGGDTDAFF. The CDR3 nucleotides read TGTACCAGCAGCCTCGTAGGGGGGGACACTGACGCTTTCTTT.

The chain uses TRBV9 and TRBJ2-6; D possibly corresponds to TRBD1 (6 bases). The CDR3 covers 15 residues. Trimming shortened V by 3 bases and J by 2 bases, and 9 bases separated the two germline ends. The germline CDR1 and CDR2 sequences are SGDLS and YYNGEE. This CDR3 reads CASSDTGTGANVLTF. CDR3 nucleotides: TGTGCCAGCAGCGATACAGGGACTGGGGCCAACGTCCTGACTTTC.

The J gene is TRBJ2-2, the V gene TRBV19, with unresolved D. Germline CDR1 LNHDA, CDR2 SQIVND (reference sequence). V lost 3 bases to trimming and J lost 2 bases, with 16 bases between them. This CDR3 has 17 amino acids. This CDR3 is CASSIQAITDNTGELFF. The CDR3 nucleotides read TGTGCCAGTAGTATCCAGGCGATCACAGATAACACCGGGGAGCTGTTTTTT. Full variable domain (missing parts from reference TRBV19 and TRBJ2-2): DGGITQSPKYLFRKEGQNVTLSCEQNLNHDAMYWYRQDPGQGLRLIYYSQIVNDFQKGDIAEGYSVSREKKESFPLTVTSAQKNPTAFYLCASSIQAITDNTGELFFGEGSRLTVL.

This chain joins TRBV5-6 and TRBJ2-6; 9 nucleotides agree with TRBD1. The V and J ends lost 2 bases and 16 bases, in that order; junction bases with no gene match: 4. Germline values: CDR1 SGHDT, CDR2 YYEEEE. The CDR3 is 12 amino acids. Here the CDR3 DNA reads TGTGCCAGCAGCTTCAGAGGGACAGGGCTGACTTTC. This encodes CASSFRGTGLTF. The whole variable domain, remainder taken from reference TRBV5-6 and TRBJ2-6, is DAGVTQSPTHLIKTRGQQVTLRCSPKSGHDTVSWYQQALGQGPQFIFQYYEEEERQRGNFPDRFSGHQFPNYSSELNVNALLLGDSALYLCASSFRGTGLTFGAGSRLTVL.

The genes are TRBV7-9 and TRBJ2-7, with 7 bases fitting TRBD1. CDR3 size: 14 residues. The trim removed 2 bases at V and 4 bases at J, leaving 5 bases unmatched. Germline CDR1 SEHNR, CDR2 FQNEAQ (reference sequence). The CDR3 DNA sequence: TGTGCCAGCAGCTTATTGACAGGGACATACGAGCAGTACTTC. Its translation: CASSLLTGTYEQYF.

This clonotype was detected ten times or more. V and J are TRBV29-1 and TRBJ2-4, with 8 bases identical to TRBD1. After removal of 8 bases from V and 1 base from J, the junction contained 4 bases not matched to a gene. The length of the CDR3 is 13 residues. Germline CDR1 SQVTM, CDR2 ANQGSEA. CDR3 coding DNA: TGCAGCTACACAGGGGGGGCCAAAAACATTCAGTACTTC. Translated, it gives CSYTGGAKNIQYF.

This clonotype was recorded many times. This sequence joins TRBV5-8 and TRBJ2-1; maybe TRBD1 (6 bases). CDR3 size: 13 residues. Germline-derived CDR1 and CDR2 are SGHTS and YDEGEE. Trimming removed 3 bases at V and 8 bases at J, with 12 bases between. In nucleotides, the CDR3 is TGTGCCAGCAGCTCCTACAGGGTTGATGAGCAGTTCTTC. Amino acids: CASSSYRVDEQFF.

The CDR3 region is CASSLDSQQYF. For the CDR3, the DNA is TGTGCCAGCAGCTTGGATTCGCAGCAGTACTTC. This chain uses TRBV5-5 with TRBJ2-7; unclear D gene. V lost 0 bases and J 8 bases, leaving 6 bases between the germline ends. Germline V CDR1 and CDR2: SGHKS, YYEKEE (reference sequence). This CDR3 is 11 amino acids long.

This clonotype came up many times. The chain uses TRBV20-1 and TRBJ2-1, with TRBD2 matching 9 bases. V shed 3 bases, J shed 9 bases, and the junction held 6 bases outside the gene matches. The CDR3 sequence is 13 residues long. Germline V gives CDR1 DFQATT, CDR2 SNEGSKA (reference sequence). CDR3 DNA sequence: TGCAGTGCTAGGCGCGGGAGGGCCGGTGAGCAGTTCTTC. Amino acid sequence: CSARRGRAGEQFF.

The count of this clonotype is one. The J gene is TRBJ2-5, the V gene TRBV24-1; D gene unclear. Germline V CDR1 and CDR2: KGHDR, SFDVKD. V was trimmed by 4 bases and J by 2 bases, leaving 7 bases between them. This CDR3 spans 13 amino acids. This CDR3 is CATSDPGQETQYF. For the CDR3, the DNA is TGTGCCACCAGTGACCCCGGGCAAGAGACCCAGTACTTC.